This T cell receptor (beta chain) was identified in a study of blood T cell repertoires in COVID-19. Sequencing was performed with immunoSEQ multiplex PCR; in TCRdb, only in-frame clones are kept and a portion is missing. This table has 35,000 to 40,000 clones, around 90% appearing once. Germline V lookup: CDR1 MNHNY, CDR2 SVGAGI (reference sequence). The ends lost 5 bases at V and 0 bases at J; junction bases unmatched: 5. The CDR3 consists of 15 residues. This receptor was identified in a man in his 60s with active or convalescent COVID-19. J is TRBJ2-3 and V is TRBV6-6; 7 nucleotides line up with TRBD2. The sequencing sample was made of peripheral blood. This chain's CDR3 is CASSKRAGSTDTQYF. The CDR3 bases are TGTGCCAGCAGTAAACGAGCGGGGAGCACAGATACGCAGTATTTT.